This TCR beta chain is from a study of blood T cell repertoires in COVID-19. Study summary: T cells, B-cell-depleted T cells, or PBMCs provided the cDNA or gDNA that served as material.

Produced via immunoSEQ multiplex PCR; TCRdb's table is partial and in-frame only. The data show 200,000 to 300,000 clones, around 86% seen once. The CDR3 contains 13 residues. V dropped 1 base and J dropped 5; count of bases not matched to a gene: 1. CDR1 SGHNT and CDR2 YENEEA come from the germline V gene. This TCR was recovered from a woman in her sixties or seventies with active or convalescent COVID-19. V and J are TRBV11-3 and TRBJ2-7; 8 positions match TRBD2. The sequenced sample was peripheral blood. The CDR3 region is CASSLVAGNEQYF. The CDR3, as DNA: TGTGCCAGCAGCTTAGTAGCGGGGAACGAGCAGTACTTC.